The rows below give T cell receptor beta chains drawn from one sample of a study of cytomegalovirus exposure and HLA in healthy donors. Sequencing was performed with immunoSEQ multiplex PCR; in TCRdb, only in-frame clones are kept and a portion is missing. This sample has some 160,000 clones, with roughly 65% found just once. The sequenced material came from PBMCs. The receptors originated from a man in his sixties in good health and CMV-seronegative. CDR3s include the opening cysteine and the closing phenylalanine or tryptophan. The D gene is left open where the match is weak. The size field is filled for only some rows; it gives once, few, many or a size class.

-	TRBV28	TRBJ2-1	few	TGTGCCAGCAATGGTCCTCTAGGGTTTAGCGACAATGAGCAGTTCTTC	CASNGPLGFSDNEQFF
-	TRBV5-1	TRBJ2-5	-	TGCGCCAGCAGCTTGAGTGGGGCGATCCAAGAGACCCAGTACTTC	CASSLSGAIQETQYF
-	TRBV5-1	TRBJ1-3	-	TGCGCCAGCAGCCCCGGCGGGGTCACTGGAAACACCATATATTTT	CASSPGGVTGNTIYF
-	TRBV28	TRBJ1-1	-	TGTGCCAGCAGTTTAGAGGGAGGACGGCGAACTGAAGCTTTCTTT	CASSLEGGRRTEAFF
-	TRBV7-2	TRBJ1-4	-	TGTGCCAGCAGCTTAGACACCCTTGGAAAACTGTTTTTT	CASSLDTLGKLFF
-	TRBV10-3	TRBJ2-7	-	TGTGCCATCAGTCTTGGGACTGCCTACGAGCAGTACTTC	CAISLGTAYEQYF
-	TRBV7-9	TRBJ1-2	-	TGTGCCAGCAGCGCCCAGGGGTGGATAGACGGCTACACCTTC	CASSAQGWIDGYTF
TRBD2	TRBV7-9	TRBJ2-7	-	TGTGCCAGCAGCGTACCGGGAGGGACAAGGGACGAGCAGTACTTC	CASSVPGGTRDEQYF
TRBD1	TRBV28	TRBJ2-3	-	TGTGCCAGCAGCTCGATAGGGACAGGGGTTTTGGATACGCAGTATTTT	CASSSIGTGVLDTQYF
-	TRBV7-7	TRBJ2-7	-	TGTGCTAGCAGCTTATCGGGGGACAAGGGGGCCCGGCAGTACTTC	CASSLSGDKGARQYF
-	TRBV6-1	TRBJ1-5	-	TGTGCCAGCAGTGAAAAAGGCTTGGCAGGTTATCAGCCCCAGCATTTT	CASSEKGLAGYQPQHF
TRBD2	TRBV9	TRBJ2-5	-	TGTGCCAGCAGCGCAGGGACTAGCGGGACGCAAGAGACCCAGTACTTC	CASSAGTSGTQETQYF
TRBD2	TRBV7-2	TRBJ2-5	-	TGTGCCAGCAGTTGGACTAGCAAGGGGACCCAGTACTTC	CASSWTSKGTQYF
TRBD2	TRBV13	TRBJ2-3	-	TGTGCCAGCAGCGCCCGACTAGCGGGGACGACAGATACGCAGTATTTT	CASSARLAGTTDTQYF
TRBD1	TRBV27	TRBJ1-4	-	TGTGCCAGCAGTTTCCAGGGGGCAGGGTCTAATGAAAAACTGTTTTTT	CASSFQGAGSNEKLFF
TRBD1	TRBV5-1	TRBJ2-3	-	TGCGCCAGCAGCTTACAGGGGCGGAGCACAGATACGCAGTATTTT	CASSLQGRSTDTQYF